One and the same sample provided the 11 T cell receptor beta chains below, sequenced in a study of OX40 agonist ivuxolimab in advanced cancers. Clones were sequenced by immunoSEQ multiplex PCR, and TCRdb holds only the in-frame ones, with some missing. The data hold 65,000 to 90,000 clones, with about 90% observed a single time. Specimen: CD4+ or CD8+ T cells sorted from blood, collected in a trial of the OX40 agonist ivuxolimab. These receptors all stem from an adult with an advanced solid tumor such as melanoma, head and neck, liver or kidney cancer.

The V gene is TRBV13, the J gene TRBJ1-1; no firm D call. This CDR3 spans 13 amino acids. CDR1 PRHDT and CDR2 FYEKMQ come from the germline V gene (reference sequence). The V and J ends lost 7 bases and 1 base respectively, with 10 bases between them. CDR3 sequence (DNA): TGTGCCAGCAAATCGGGAGGGAACACTGAAGCTTTCTTT. Encoded protein: CASKSGGNTEAFF.

This chain connects TRBV28 to TRBJ2-1; D might be TRBD1 (6 bases). The CDR3 extends over 13 amino acids. With 2 bases removed from V and 8 bases from J, the gap between germline ends came to 10 bases. Germline lookup yields CDR1 MDHEN and CDR2 SYDVKM. The CDR3 nucleotides are TGTGCCAGCAGTTTAATACAGGGAGATGAGCAGTTCTTC. It translates to CASSLIQGDEQFF. Complete variable domain (other parts from reference TRBV28 and TRBJ2-1): DVKVTQSSRYLVKRTGEKVFLECVQDMDHENMFWYRQDPGLGLRLIYFSYDVKMKEKGDIPEGYSVSREKKERFSLILESASTNQTSMYLCASSLIQGDEQFFGPGTRLTVL.

The chain joins TRBV6-8 to TRBJ1-2, with D uncertain. The germline CDR1 and CDR2 sequences are MNHGY and SAAAGT. CDR3 size: 14 residues. V was pared by 7 bases and J by 8 bases, with 20 bases between. The CDR3 protein is CASTYPGILLGYTF. Written as DNA, the CDR3 is TGTGCCAGCACCTACCCGGGCATTCTGTTAGGCTACACCTTC.

This clone has just one count. This chain joins TRBV28 and TRBJ1-5; D perhaps matches TRBD1 (6 bases). Per the germline V gene, CDR1 is MDHEN and CDR2 is SYDVKM. V dropped 4 bases and J dropped 0 bases, with 13 bases sitting between them. The CDR3 covers 16 residues. The CDR3 protein is CASSSRDIYSNQPQHF. The CDR3 nucleotides read TGTGCCAGCAGTTCCCGGGACATATATAGCAATCAGCCCCAGCATTTT.

The rearrangement uses TRBV10-3 and TRBJ1-5, with D perhaps TRBD1 (5 bases). The CDR3 loop spans 13 amino acids. Looked up from germline, CDR1 is ENHRY and CDR2 is SYGVKD. V was clipped by 10 bases and J by 11 bases, with 21 bases between them. The CDR3, as DNA: TGTGCCAGACCGGGACGAGCCTATTGGACCCAGCATTTT. Residues: CARPGRAYWTQHF.

The CDR3: CASSEDSSYNEQFF. CDR3 bases: TGTGCCAGCAGTGAGGACAGCTCCTACAATGAGCAGTTCTTC. The chain couples TRBV6-4 to TRBJ2-1; D may be TRBD1 (6 bases). Germline V lookup: CDR1 MRHNA, CDR2 SNTAGT. This CDR3 is built from 14 residues. V gave up 3 bases and J gave up 0 bases, with 6 bases separating them.

The V call is TRBV7-9, the J call TRBJ2-1; D gene unclear. Germline CDR1 reads SEHNR; CDR2 reads FQNEAQ (reference sequence). CDR3 length: 16 residues. The V end lost 1 base, the J end lost 7 bases, and 17 bases lay between the germline ends. CDR3 residues: CASSLGRGRPDNEQFF. CDR3 nucleotide sequence: TGTGCCAGCAGCTTAGGACGCGGCCGACCCGATAATGAGCAGTTCTTC.

This clone appeared a few times. The chain has TRBV27 and TRBJ2-2, with D possibly called TRBD1 or TRBD2 (5 bases each). V shed 5 bases and J shed 7 bases, with 14 bases lying between them. The CDR3 totals 14 residues. Germline CDR1 is MNHEY and CDR2 is SMNVEV (reference sequence). CDR3 nucleotides: TGTGCCAGCAGTGAGGACTGGGGGTTCGGGGAGCTGTTTTTT. This sequence encodes CASSEDWGFGELFF.

V gene TRBV11-3 combines with J gene TRBJ2-7, with D unclear. The CDR3 sequence is 13 residues long. V dropped 1 base and J dropped 2 bases, with 6 bases sitting between them. Germline CDR1 is SGHNT and CDR2 is YENEEA. In DNA, the CDR3 is TGTGCCAGCAGCTTAGGTGAGACCTACGAGCAGTACTTC. Amino acid sequence: CASSLGETYEQYF.

This chain links TRBV2 with TRBJ1-5; D ambiguous. V was clipped by 4 bases and J by 7 bases, with 14 bases between them. The CDR3 runs to 14 residues. Germline V gene sequence: CDR1 SNHLY, CDR2 FYNNEI. This chain's CDR3 is CASSVGEGSQPQHF. The CDR3 DNA follows: TGTGCCAGCAGTGTTGGGGAGGGAAGCCAGCCCCAGCATTTT.

The CDR3 reads CASSSRGGVDGYTF. CDR3 nucleotides: TGTGCCAGCAGCTCGCGGGGGGGCGTGGATGGCTACACCTTC. The V and J genes are TRBV7-9 and TRBJ1-2; TRBD1 might be the D (6 bases). Trimming shortened V by 4 bases and J by 6 bases, and 15 bases separated the two germline ends. The germline gives CDR1 SEHNR, CDR2 FQNEAQ (reference sequence). The CDR3 consists of 14 residues.